This T cell receptor (beta chain) was observed in a study of siplizumab effects on memory and regulatory T cells. Libraries were prepared by immunoSEQ multiplex PCR; TCRdb keeps only in-frame clonotypes and omits some of them. The sample lists roughly 100,000 clones; approximately 94% were seen once. The junction had 2 bases not matched to a gene; V was cut back by 1 base and J by 2 bases. CDR1 is SGHNT, CDR2 YENEEA, per germline. This CDR3 region has 14 residues. The sample consisted of CD4+ T cells sorted from blood. This receptor was identified in a human donor in good health. The V call is TRBV11-3, the J call TRBJ2-7, with 7 bases identical to TRBD1. This CDR3 reads CASSLGDSTYEQYF. The CDR3 bases are TGTGCCAGCAGCTTAGGGGACAGTACCTACGAGCAGTACTTC.